One sample yielded the 22 T cell receptor beta chains listed below, sequenced in a study of Ad26.COV2.S vaccination and SARS-CoV-2 variants. The table came from immunoSEQ multiplex PCR; TCRdb's copy has only in-frame clones and leaves some out. This sample has fewer than 600,000 clones, with 80% to 90% found just once. Treatment defined: roughly 20 received Ad26.COV2.S at low or high dose, single or two shots; several received placebo; per-sample allocation not given. Following the first vaccine or placebo injection, samples were taken on day 63. The sample consisted of peripheral blood, taken in a trial of Ad26.COV2.S vaccine versus placebo. These TCRs come from a person aged 18 to 65 who received the Ad26.COV2.S COVID-19 vaccine or a placebo.

The CDR3 protein is CASSYTSGVIDTQYF. The CDR3 region has the DNA TGTGCCAGCTCCTACACTAGCGGGGTTATAGATACGCAGTATTTT. The V call is TRBV18, the J call TRBJ2-3, with 10 bases aligning to TRBD2. V dropped 6 bases and J dropped 5; count of bases not matched to a gene: 8. This CDR3 contains 15 residues. Germline assignment: CDR1 KGHSH and CDR2 LQKENI.

The CDR3 DNA reads as TGTGCCAGCAGCTTATCCGGGTTGCTAGCGGGGGGTGAGCAGTTCTTC. Translated: CASSLSGLLAGGEQFF. This chain uses TRBV7-3 with TRBJ2-1; 11 bases line up with TRBD2. The CDR3 runs 16 residues. In germline, CDR1 is SGHTA, CDR2 FQGTGA. V lost 2 bases and J lost 9; bases outside the gene matches: 9.

The sample holds one count of this clone. The chain employs TRBV6-5 and TRBJ1-3; D gene uncertain. Germline CDR1 and CDR2: MNHEY and SVGAGI. The CDR3 consists of 14 residues. V lost 0 bases, J lost 2 bases, and 5 bases lay in between. Written as DNA, the CDR3 is TGTGCCAGCAGTTACTCGAGAACTGGAAACACCATATATTTT. Protein product: CASSYSRTGNTIYF.

Here the CDR3 DNA reads TGTGCCATCAGTGAGAGGTTTGGATTCGGACTAGCGGGAGGGGGCTACGAGCAGTACTTC. Translated: CAISERFGFGLAGGGYEQYF. The genes are TRBV10-3 and TRBJ2-7; 15 bases fit TRBD2. Looked up from germline, CDR1 is ENHRY and CDR2 is SYGVKD. The CDR3 contains 20 residues. Losses at the gene ends were 2 bases for V and 3 bases for J; bases not matched to a gene: 14.

V and J are TRBV5-1 and TRBJ1-6, with unresolved D. This CDR3 comprises 17 residues. Trimming took off 2 bases at V and 15 bases at J, with 27 bases between the two ends. Germline-derived CDR1 and CDR2 are SGHRS and YFSETQ. The CDR3 spells CASSFGPAGAQERGLHF. CDR3 coding DNA: TGCGCCAGCAGCTTCGGGCCCGCAGGAGCCCAAGAAAGAGGCCTCCACTTT.

The genes are TRBV7-3 and TRBJ2-1; TRBD2 matches 8 bases. Per germline, CDR1 SGHTA and CDR2 FQGTGA. The ends lost 5 bases at V and 2 bases at J; junction bases unmatched: 5. This CDR3 contains 15 residues. The CDR3 is CASSPQAGAYNEQFF. The CDR3 region has the DNA TGTGCCAGCAGCCCGCAAGCGGGAGCCTACAATGAGCAGTTCTTC.

The chain has TRBV20-1 and TRBJ1-2; D is unclear. V was shortened by 4 bases and J by 6 bases, with 9 bases between the two germline ends. The CDR3 is made up of 11 amino acids. Germline V gene lookup returns CDR1 DFQATT and CDR2 SNEGSKA (reference sequence). CDR3 sequence reads: CSAIPTHGYTF. The CDR3, as DNA: TGCAGTGCTATCCCGACCCATGGCTACACCTTC.

This chain links TRBV27 with TRBJ1-6; 7 bases align to TRBD1. This CDR3 is 15 amino acids long. The germline V gene encodes CDR1 MNHEY and CDR2 SMNVEV (reference sequence). With 4 bases clipped from V and 4 bases from J, the junction kept 4 bases outside the gene matches. CDR3 residues: CASSSSGQYNSPLHF. The CDR3 bases are TGTGCCAGCAGTTCCTCGGGACAGTATAATTCACCCCTCCACTTT.

The chain uses TRBV7-2 and TRBJ2-1; 8 nucleotides align to TRBD2. The CDR3 is 14 amino acids. The germline gives CDR1 SGHTA, CDR2 FQGNSA. The V and J ends lost 5 bases and 7 bases, in that order; junction bases with no gene match: 7. CDR3 DNA sequence: TGTGCCAGCAGCACCGGACTAGCAGTAAATGAGCAGTTCTTC. Translation gives CASSTGLAVNEQFF.

The chain has TRBV9 and TRBJ2-4, with D possibly matching TRBD2 (5 bases). The ends were cut back, 0 bases at V and 9 bases at J, with 7 bases in the middle. The CDR3 runs to 12 residues. CDR1 is SGDLS, CDR2 YYNGEE, per germline. The CDR3 protein is CASSVVEGIQYF. Here the CDR3 DNA reads TGTGCCAGCAGCGTAGTAGAGGGCATTCAGTACTTC. Combining the CDR3 with reference TRBV9 and TRBJ2-4 gives the whole variable domain DSGVTQTPKHLITATGQRVTLRCSPRSGDLSVYWYQQSLDQGLQFLIQYYNGEERAKGNILERFSAQQFPDLHSELNLSSLELGDSALYFCASSVVEGIQYFGAGTRLSVL.

J is TRBJ1-4 and V is TRBV7-2; 7 bases line up with TRBD1. CDR1 SGHTA and CDR2 FQGNSA come from the germline V gene. J gave up 8 bases and V 5 bases, and 8 bases lay outside the gene matches. The CDR3 runs 14 residues. The CDR3: CASSPNRGGEKLFF. CDR3 DNA sequence: TGTGCCAGCAGCCCTAACAGGGGAGGGGAAAAACTGTTTTTT.

This clone was seen only once. The J gene is TRBJ2-3, the V gene TRBV2, with TRBD2 matching over 13 bases. The CDR3 totals 15 residues. The germline V gene encodes CDR1 SNHLY and CDR2 FYNNEI. Germline trimming cut 6 bases from V and 5 bases from J; bases unmatched to any gene: 5. Here the CDR3 DNA reads TGTGCCAGCAGGGGACTAGCGGGGAGCCGAGATACGCAGTATTTT. Protein product: CASRGLAGSRDTQYF.

The V gene is TRBV19, the J gene TRBJ1-1; no clear D. In germline, CDR1 is LNHDA, CDR2 SQIVND (reference sequence). The CDR3 totals 15 residues. V lost 7 bases to trimming and J lost 1 base, with 16 bases between them. The CDR3 spells CASNRRASSNTEAFF. CDR3 bases: TGTGCCAGTAACCGTCGCGCAAGTTCGAACACTGAAGCTTTCTTT. The full variable domain, in which reference TRBV19 and TRBJ1-1 provide the parts outside the CDR3, is DGGITQSPKYLFRKEGQNVTLSCEQNLNHDAMYWYRQDPGQGLRLIYYSQIVNDFQKGDIAEGYSVSREKKESFPLTVTSAQKNPTAFYLCASNRRASSNTEAFFGQGTRLTVV.

V is TRBV5-1 and J is TRBJ2-7, with D uncertain. Germline values: CDR1 SGHRS, CDR2 YFSETQ. This CDR3 region has 14 residues. Trimming took off 0 bases at V and 3 bases at J, with 10 bases between the two ends. CDR3: CASSLERLGYEQYF. CDR3 DNA: TGCGCCAGCAGCTTGGAACGACTTGGCTACGAGCAGTACTTC.

The chain joins TRBV30 to TRBJ2-3; 7 nucleotides line up with TRBD2. CDR1 and CDR2 (germline): GTSNPN, SVGIG (reference sequence). V trimming: 8 bases; J trimming: 1 base; junction bases outside the gene matches: 9. The CDR3 sequence is 14 residues long. The CDR3 DNA reads TGTGCCCGAAAAGTAGCGGGTGGCACAGATACGCAGTATTTT. Amino acid sequence: CARKVAGGTDTQYF.

The chain employs TRBV7-9 and TRBJ2-1; D not resolved. Germline V gene data show CDR1 as SEHNR and CDR2 as FQNEAQ (reference sequence). The CDR3 has 12 residues. Trimming shortened V by 5 bases and J by 8 bases, and 10 bases separated the two germline ends. The CDR3 DNA reads TGTGCCAGCAGCAAAAGTGGCGATGAGCAGTTCTTC. It is translated as CASSKSGDEQFF.

This chain uses TRBV7-9 with TRBJ2-1, with no clear D. CDR1 is SEHNR and CDR2 is FQNEAQ in the germline V gene (reference sequence). This CDR3 has 16 residues. The V end lost 1 base, the J end lost 6 bases, and 16 bases lay between the germline ends. CDR3 residues: CASSLVALPSTNEQFF. The CDR3 DNA is TGTGCCAGCAGCTTAGTAGCTCTCCCCTCCACCAATGAGCAGTTCTTC.

V gene TRBV9 combines with J gene TRBJ1-5; perhaps TRBD1 as D (5 bases). The germline CDR1 and CDR2 sequences are SGDLS and YYNGEE. CDR3 length equals 15 residues. V was cut by 0 bases and J by 3 bases, with 10 bases left in between. In DNA, the CDR3 is TGTGCCAGCAGCGTAGCGGGACGGGACAATCAGCCCCAGCATTTT. It is translated as CASSVAGRDNQPQHF. The full variable domain, its missing parts supplied by reference TRBV9 and TRBJ1-5, is DSGVTQTPKHLITATGQRVTLRCSPRSGDLSVYWYQQSLDQGLQFLIQYYNGEERAKGNILERFSAQQFPDLHSELNLSSLELGDSALYFCASSVAGRDNQPQHFGDGTRLSIL.

V usage is TRBV7-9 and J usage is TRBJ1-4; 8 nucleotides agree with TRBD1. Looked up from germline, CDR1 is SEHNR and CDR2 is FQNEAQ (reference sequence). This CDR3 has 12 residues. V dropped 5 bases and J dropped 10; count of bases not matched to a gene: 3. CDR3 loop: CASSPTGGKLFF. Written as DNA, the CDR3 is TGTGCCAGCAGCCCAACAGGGGGAAAACTGTTTTTT.

The CDR3: CATSDFPGYEQFF. Here the CDR3 DNA reads TGTGCCACCAGTGATTTCCCCGGATATGAGCAGTTCTTC. The V call is TRBV24-1, the J call TRBJ2-1, with D unresolved. The germline V gene encodes CDR1 KGHDR and CDR2 SFDVKD. V lost 1 base, J lost 8 bases, and 8 bases lay in between. The CDR3 runs to 13 residues.

The chain recombines TRBV27 with TRBJ2-2, with D unresolved. CDR1 MNHEY and CDR2 SMNVEV come from the germline V gene (reference sequence). Deletions cut 1 base from V and 7 bases from J, with 7 bases between. The CDR3 spans 13 residues. The CDR3 loop reads CASSLYWVGELFF. CDR3 bases: TGTGCCAGCAGTTTATACTGGGTCGGGGAGCTGTTTTTT.

This clone was seen a handful of times. The chain combines TRBV7-6 with TRBJ2-7; tentative D call: TRBD1 (5 bases). This CDR3 comprises 14 residues. Trimming removed 5 bases at V and 3 bases at J, with 14 bases between. Germline assignment: CDR1 SGHVS and CDR2 FNYEAQ. CDR3 loop: CASSPTDTLYEQYF. The CDR3 nucleotides read TGTGCCAGCAGCCCTACGGACACCCTCTACGAGCAGTACTTC.